These 14 T cell receptor beta chains were sequenced from one sample in a study of T cell changes during pregnancy in multiple sclerosis. Data came from immunoSEQ multiplex PCR; TCRdb stores just in-frame clones and leaves some out. The profile shows roughly 38,000 clones, around nine tenths of them singletons. Sequencing was performed on peripheral blood, taken in the third trimester of pregnancy. These receptors came from a female donor in good health, enrolled as a control in a pregnancy study.

This clone was seen a handful of times. The gene calls are TRBV21-1 and TRBJ2-3; TRBD1, the table's D call, was not compared with the DNA. TRBV21-1 is a documented pseudogene. This CDR3 has 14 amino acids. The CDR3 DNA sequence: TGTGCCAGCAGCAAGAGGACAGGGACAGATACGCAGTATTTT. It encodes CASSKRTGTDTQYF.

V is TRBV7-3 and J is TRBJ2-1; 15 nucleotides agree with TRBD2. Germline V gives CDR1 SGHTA, CDR2 FQGTGA. This CDR3 region has 18 residues. With 5 bases clipped from V and 2 bases from J, the junction kept 7 bases outside the gene matches. The CDR3 nucleotides read TGTGCCAGCAGCCCCGGACTAGCGGGGGGGCCGGCCTACAATGAGCAGTTCTTC. This encodes CASSPGLAGGPAYNEQFF.

This clone was detected a few times. The rearrangement uses TRBV6-1 and TRBJ1-4; D perhaps matches TRBD1 (6 bases). The CDR3 is 13 amino acids. Germline CDR1 reads MNHNS; CDR2 reads SASEGT. V was shortened by 3 bases and J by 8 bases, with 10 bases between the two germline ends. CDR3: CASSEDSKEKLFF. The CDR3 DNA reads as TGTGCCAGCAGTGAGGACAGTAAAGAAAAACTGTTTTTT.

The chain links TRBV29-1 to TRBJ1-1; 7 bases align to TRBD1. The CDR3 covers 15 residues. V lost 7 bases to trimming and J lost 4 bases; unmatched junction nucleotides: 15. Germline-derived CDR1 and CDR2 are SQVTM and ANQGSEA. The DNA for the CDR3 is TGCAGCGCTACCCGACAGGGTCGGTGGGTCACTGAAGCTTTCTTT. This encodes CSATRQGRWVTEAFF.

CDR3 residues: CASSLEGQFTYEQYF. The CDR3, as DNA: TGCGCCAGCAGCTTGGAGGGACAGTTTACCTACGAGCAGTACTTC. The V gene is TRBV5-1, the J gene TRBJ2-7; TRBD1 aligns across 7 bases. CDR3 length: 15 residues. The germline V gene has CDR1 SGHRS and CDR2 YFSETQ. V lost 0 bases to trimming and J lost 2 bases; unmatched junction nucleotides: 5.

The rearrangement uses TRBV11-2 and TRBJ1-6; D not certain. The V end was cut by 2 bases, the J end by 7 bases, with 21 bases between. Germline V gene lookup returns CDR1 SGHAT and CDR2 FQNNGV. The CDR3 extends over 18 amino acids. CDR3 coding DNA: TGTGCCAGCAGCTTATACTCCGGGGTTCTGGATAGGAATTCACCCCTCCACTTT. This sequence encodes CASSLYSGVLDRNSPLHF.

The V gene is TRBV28, the J gene TRBJ2-6; tentatively, D is TRBD2 (5 bases). This CDR3 is built from 15 residues. With 5 bases removed from V and 1 base from J, the gap between germline ends came to 9 bases. Per germline, CDR1 MDHEN and CDR2 SYDVKM. DNA of the CDR3: TGTGCCAGCAGTCGTGGGGAGTCTGGGGCCAACGTCCTGACTTTC. It translates to CASSRGESGANVLTF.

This rearrangement joins TRBV9 to TRBJ2-7, with 8 nucleotides matching TRBD1. V lost 4 bases, J lost 0 bases, and 3 bases stayed unmatched. Germline-derived CDR1 and CDR2 are SGDLS and YYNGEE. This CDR3 spans 14 amino acids. CDR3 nucleotides: TGTGCCAGCAGCCCAGGGGGCAGCTCCTACGAGCAGTACTTC. Its translation is CASSPGGSSYEQYF.

This chain joins TRBV5-8 and TRBJ1-5, with 8 nucleotides matching TRBD1. Trimming cost V 2 bases and J 4 bases; bases outside gene matches: 5. CDR3 length: 15 residues. Germline CDR1 reads SGHTS; CDR2 reads YDEGEE. DNA of the CDR3: TGTGCCAGCAGCTTCGACAGGGGCCGTAATCAGCCCCAGCATTTT. It specifies CASSFDRGRNQPQHF.

This chain joins TRBV28 and TRBJ2-2; D is uncertain. This CDR3 region has 13 residues. Trimming left V 6 bases short and J 5 bases short, with 10 bases between. CDR1 MDHEN and CDR2 SYDVKM come from the germline V gene. The CDR3, as DNA: TGTGCCAGCAGGGGCCCTGGGACCGGGGAGCTGTTTTTT. Its translation: CASRGPGTGELFF.

The V call is TRBV6-1, the J call TRBJ2-5; the D gene is possibly TRBD2 (5 bases). The V gene's germline CDR1 is MNHNS and CDR2 SASEGT. The CDR3 contains 13 residues. V gave up 6 bases and J gave up 1 base, with 9 bases separating them. The CDR3 DNA follows: TGTGCCAGCAGAGAGCGGATCCAAGAGACCCAGTACTTC. It codes for CASRERIQETQYF.

The V gene is TRBV10-2, the J gene TRBJ2-7, with D perhaps TRBD2 (6 bases). V gave up 10 bases and J gave up 1 base, with 11 bases separating them. Germline CDR1 and CDR2: WSHSY and SAAADI. This CDR3 has 12 residues. The CDR3 loop is CATTTSSYEQYF. The DNA for the CDR3 is TGCGCCACCACGACTAGTTCCTACGAGCAGTACTTC.

The chain recombines TRBV6-5 with TRBJ2-7; 8 nucleotides align to TRBD1. This CDR3 is built from 14 residues. Trimming removed 6 bases from V and 1 base from J; junction bases left unmatched: 5. Germline V lookup: CDR1 MNHEY, CDR2 SVGAGI. The CDR3 sequence: CASRRQGISYEQYF. CDR3 nucleotide sequence: TGTGCCAGCAGGAGACAGGGGATTTCCTACGAGCAGTACTTC.

This rearrangement joins TRBV30 to TRBJ2-2, with 9 bases matching TRBD2. With V trimmed by 0 bases and J by 8 bases, 7 bases remained unmatched. The V gene's germline CDR1 is GTSNPN and CDR2 SVGIG (reference sequence). The CDR3 spans 15 residues. In nucleotides, the CDR3 is TGTGCCTGGAGTGTGTTAGCGGGAGCGGCGGGGGAGCTGTTTTTT. It is translated as CAWSVLAGAAGELFF.